These 2 T cell receptor beta chains came from one sample sequenced in a study of CD8 T cells in Susac syndrome (dated by TCRdb to the late 2010s). Libraries came from the immunoSEQ multiplex PCR assay. RNA was extracted using the RNeasy kit, and about 0.5 to 1 ug of the RNA was reverse transcribed with random hexamers. TCRdb ran its own pipeline on the public reads, namely fastp trimming at Q25 and MiXCR clone calling, and kept in-frame beta chains. A single entry per CDR3 protein holds the most common genes and DNA from its merged rows. Across this sample there are 150,000 to 160,000 distinct CDR3 sequences, with around 95% seen only once. Of the sample, about 0.15% is held by the ten largest clones. Material: CD8+ T cells from PBMCs. The source is a human donor with multiple sclerosis.

This clonotype was detected once. The conserved phenylalanine or tryptophan is not found at the CDR3 terminus, so this likely reflects a read error. This chain connects TRBV30 to TRBJ2-3; TRBD1 matches at 8 bases. V lost 5 bases, J lost 4 bases, and 5 bases stayed unmatched. Germline CDR1 is GTSNPN and CDR2 is SVGIG (reference sequence). CDR3 size: 13 residues. CDR3 in DNA: TGTGCCTGGCAGGGGGCGGAAGCAGATACGCAGTATGTT. Encoded protein: CAWQGAEADTQYV.

The chain uses TRBV23-1 and TRBJ1-5, with a possible D match to TRBD1 (6 bases). Being an ORF, TRBV23-1 has a function that is uncertain. V lost 0 bases and J lost 5, with 14 bases in between. This CDR3 contains 16 residues. The CDR3, as DNA: TGCGCCAGCAGTCAATCGGACATAGGGGGACATCAGCCCCAGCATTTT. It is translated as CASSQSDIGGHQPQHF.